This T cell receptor (beta chain) was captured by sequencing in a study of cytomegalovirus exposure and HLA in healthy donors. Overall study context: An earlier analysis found 120 million or so unique TCR beta sequences from 200 million or so T cells.

The PCR made use of 60 Vbeta and 13 Jbeta primers. Produced via immunoSEQ multiplex PCR; TCRdb's table is partial and in-frame only. Of 120,000 to 150,000 clones listed, about two thirds are singletons. This clone appeared a few times. Its antigen is currently unknown. Overall study findings and caveats: The sole available immune exposure information was CMV serostatus. The study reported that TCR beta sequences accurately predicted HLA-A and HLA-B alleles in most subjects.

Germline trimming cut 4 bases from V and 2 bases from J; bases unmatched to any gene: 5. Germline lookup yields CDR1 ENHRY and CDR2 SYGVKD. The CDR3 spans 16 residues. The source of this sequence is a man aged 40-49 years in good health and CMV-seronegative. Sequenced sample: PBMCs. The V call is TRBV10-3, the J call TRBJ2-7; TRBD2 matches 13 bases. Written as DNA, the CDR3 is TGTGCCATCAGTGGGGGACTAGCGGGGCTACCCTACGAGCAGTACTTC. Protein: CAISGGLAGLPYEQYF.